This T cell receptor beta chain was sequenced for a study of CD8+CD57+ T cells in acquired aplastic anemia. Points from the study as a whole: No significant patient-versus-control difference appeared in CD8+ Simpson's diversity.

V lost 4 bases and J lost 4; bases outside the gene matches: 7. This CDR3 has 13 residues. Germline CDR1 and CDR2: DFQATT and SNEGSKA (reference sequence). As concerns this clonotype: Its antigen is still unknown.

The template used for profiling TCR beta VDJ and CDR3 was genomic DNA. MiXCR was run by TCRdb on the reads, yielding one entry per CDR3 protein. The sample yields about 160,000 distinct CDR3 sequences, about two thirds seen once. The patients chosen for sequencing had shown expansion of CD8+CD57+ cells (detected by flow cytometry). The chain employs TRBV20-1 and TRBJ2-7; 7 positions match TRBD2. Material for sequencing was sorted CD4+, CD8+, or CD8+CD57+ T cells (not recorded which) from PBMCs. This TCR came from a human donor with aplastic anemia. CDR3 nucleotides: TGCAGTGCTATGACGGGGGAGGGATACGAGCAGTACTTC. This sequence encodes CSAMTGEGYEQYF.